This T cell receptor (beta chain) was identified during a study of shared clonotypes between healthy human individuals (dated by TCRdb to 2020 to 2021). Some background on the complete study: The cohort comprised a couple of women and a few men aged 18 to 49 years. Different laboratories and diverse techniques were used to prepare libraries and sequence TCR repertoires, to increase sequencing depth and limit assay-specific biases. Per donor, leukapheresis produced somewhere between about 0.94 and 8.9 billion PBMCs. For each donor, CD4 naive and CD4 memory were each run on three plates, CD8 naive on two plates, and CD8 memory on one plate. Blood TCR repertoires of roughly 5 healthy adults were deeply sequenced to estimate repertoire size and the extent of clonotype sharing between individuals.

About this clone: Its antigen remains unidentified. The sample holds no much larger clone one base away, and base qualities are not on file.

Looking up the germline V gene (reference sequence) yields CDR1 MNHEY and CDR2 SMNVEV. Deletion took 6 bases off V and 1 base off J, with a span of 17 bases between the germline ends. The CDR3 spans 16 residues, from the cysteine through the phenylalanine. Of all the DNA, just the CDR3 is kept, 48 bases in frame from base 1. Paper-wide results and their limitations: Compared with non-shared clonotypes, the clonotypes found in all four sorted-subset donors had higher generation probabilities. Incomplete sequencing was indicated by rarefaction of sorted-subset datasets, despite the large sequencing depth. Larger estimated clonotype richness was generally found for naive subsets than for memory subsets. Only blood was sampled, and tissue TCR repertoires likely differ from those in blood. The small number of donors limited the genetic and exposure-history diversity represented. Pairwise subsampling indicated that sequencing depth was expected to affect the degree of clonotype sharing among donors. Across a handful of donors, 5% to 6% of naive CD4, 3% to 3.5% of naive CD8, approximately 2.5% of memory CD4, and approximately 0.42% of memory CD8 clonotypes were shared.

The donors were healthy, HIV-negative adults with no recently reported acute infections or vaccinations. Every donor was a Caucasian adult living in Nashville, Tennessee, USA. CD4+ T cells were enriched by magnetic negative selection, after which naive cells were positively selected on CD45RA and the negative fraction was taken as the memory subset. Blood was collected by leukapheresis, and PBMCs were isolated by Ficoll-Histopaque density gradient centrifugation and then cryopreserved in liquid nitrogen vapor phase. Analytical flow cytometry was used to check the purity and quantity of every magnetically sorted T cell population. Genomic DNA was isolated from every sorted fraction and measured by UV absorbance on a Nanodrop 2000c. Using the deep immunoSEQ assay, TCR CDR3 regions were amplified from genomic DNA by multiplex PCR. Genomic DNA extracted from each cell subset was distributed evenly over all wells of several immunoSEQ 96-well plates, and each plate served as one replicate. Each replicate PCR for sorted subsets received about 0.2 ug genomic DNA, equal to roughly 29,000 T cell genomes. Purified libraries were quantified with a Qubit 3.0 fluorometer, sized on a Bioanalyzer 2100, and re-quantified with the KAPA Library Quantification kit. A separate single-read 150-cycle Illumina NextSeq 550 flow cell was used to sequence each immunoSEQ 96-well plate. For the original study's pipeline: Because the immunoSEQ output held only junctional sequences and lacked quality scores, the filtering could not match the filtering applied to full-length reads. Sequences were annotated with PyIR, a Python wrapper for IgBLAST v1.9, using IMGT germline references to assign V/J genes and CDR3. Reads were filtered out if the reads had weak V/J assignments (E-value above 1e-6), no CDR3, stop codons, out-of-frame junctions, or ambiguous translated residues. V3J clonotypes were defined by identical inferred V gene, J gene, and CDR3 amino acid sequence. The percentage overlap between two repertoires was calculated by dividing the number of shared unique clonotypes by the size of the smaller repertoire. RTK rarefaction, the Chao1 estimator, and Recon v2.1 estimates of unobserved clonotypes were used to assess repertoire richness. Generation probabilities were computed with OLGA for all TCRbeta clonotypes obtained by the gDNA method from a few donors. Not all clones reach the TCRdb copy of this immuneACCESS table, which keeps in-frame sequences only. Checked studies attribute under half of the gap to unresolved V genes and leave the rest unexplained. The V and J calls and clone size are taken from that table; D and trimming were inferred from the DNA. The sample includes under 2,500,000 clones, with almost 96% observed a single time. The top ten constitute 0.1% to 0.15% of the sample.

The TCR was taken from a man aged 18 to 29 in good health. The chain joins TRBV27 to TRBJ2-3, with TRBD2 perhaps the D gene, on 6 matching bases. Sequencing used naive CD4+ T cells sorted from blood. This specimen's cell subset or site label, interpreted: CD45RA+ positively selected. For the CDR3, the sequence is CASSRAPGLRTDTQYF. DNA sequence: TGTGCCAGCAGCCGGGCCCCGGGACTTCGCACAGATACGCAGTATTTT.